A single TCR beta chain is shown here with its context. V lost 4 bases and J lost 5, with 12 bases in between. CDR1 is SGHDT and CDR2 is YYEEEE in the germline V gene. The CDR3 has 13 residues. Reverse transcription of about 0.5 to 1 ug RNA was carried out with random hexamers. Across 54 Vbeta and 13 Jbeta, immunoSEQ multiplex PCR amplified TCR beta CDR3. TCRdb re-analysed the immunoSEQ multiplex PCR reads in MiXCR, keeping a single row per CDR3 protein. Found here are under 350,000 distinct CDR3 sequences, approximately 90% of them singletons; the top ten hold roughly 0.064%. This entry is derived from a study of CD8 T cells in Susac syndrome.

The J gene is TRBJ1-2, the V gene TRBV5-6; D unresolved. Sequenced material: CD4+ T cells from PBMCs. The receptor comes from a human donor with multiple sclerosis. The chain's CDR3 is CASSPDGRYGYTF. CDR3 DNA: TGTGCCAGCAGCCCGGACGGGCGATATGGCTACACCTTC.